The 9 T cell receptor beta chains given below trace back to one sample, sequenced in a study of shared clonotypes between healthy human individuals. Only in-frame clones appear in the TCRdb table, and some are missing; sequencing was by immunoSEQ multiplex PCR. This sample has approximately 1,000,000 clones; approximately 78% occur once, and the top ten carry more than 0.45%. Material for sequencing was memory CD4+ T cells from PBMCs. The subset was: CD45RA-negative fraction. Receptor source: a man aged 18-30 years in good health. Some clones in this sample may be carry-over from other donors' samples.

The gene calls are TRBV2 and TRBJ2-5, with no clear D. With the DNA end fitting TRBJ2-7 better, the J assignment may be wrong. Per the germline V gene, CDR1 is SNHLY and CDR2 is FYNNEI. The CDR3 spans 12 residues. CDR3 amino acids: CASKYSSYEQYF. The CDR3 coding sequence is TGTGCCAGCAAGTACAGCTCCTACGAGCAGTACTTC.

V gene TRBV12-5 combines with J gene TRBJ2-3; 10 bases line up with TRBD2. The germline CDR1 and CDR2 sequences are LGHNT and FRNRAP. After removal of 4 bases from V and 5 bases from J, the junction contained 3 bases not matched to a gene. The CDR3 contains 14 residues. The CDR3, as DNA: TGTGCTAGTGGTTCCGGGACTAGCGAAGATACGCAGTATTTT. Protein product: CASGSGTSEDTQYF.

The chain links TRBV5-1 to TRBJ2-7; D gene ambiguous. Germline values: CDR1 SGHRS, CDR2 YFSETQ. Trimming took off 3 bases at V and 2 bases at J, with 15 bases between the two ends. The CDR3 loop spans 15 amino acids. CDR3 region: CASSSGLWATYEQYF. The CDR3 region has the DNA TGCGCCAGCAGCTCCGGCCTGTGGGCTACCTACGAGCAGTACTTC.

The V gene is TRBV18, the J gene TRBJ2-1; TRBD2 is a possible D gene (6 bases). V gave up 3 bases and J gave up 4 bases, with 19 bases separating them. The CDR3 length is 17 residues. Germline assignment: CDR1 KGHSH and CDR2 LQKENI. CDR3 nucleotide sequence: TGTGCCAGCTCACCGAGGGCCCCCGGGGGATTTTACAATGAGCAGTTCTTC. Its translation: CASSPRAPGGFYNEQFF.

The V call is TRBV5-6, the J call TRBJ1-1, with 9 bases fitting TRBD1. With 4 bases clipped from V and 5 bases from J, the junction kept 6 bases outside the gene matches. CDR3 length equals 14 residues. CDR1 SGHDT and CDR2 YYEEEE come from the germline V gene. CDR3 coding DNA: TGTGCCAGCAGCGCGGACAGGGGTCAAACTGAAGCTTTCTTT. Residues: CASSADRGQTEAFF.

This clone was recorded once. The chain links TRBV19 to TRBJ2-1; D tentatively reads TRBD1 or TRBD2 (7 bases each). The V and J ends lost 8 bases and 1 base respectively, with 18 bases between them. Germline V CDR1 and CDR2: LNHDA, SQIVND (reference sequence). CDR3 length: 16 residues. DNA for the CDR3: TGTGCCAGTCAGGGGGGGGACAGCCTATCCTACAATGAGCAGTTCTTC. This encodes CASQGGDSLSYNEQFF. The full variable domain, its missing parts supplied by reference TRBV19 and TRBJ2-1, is DGGITQSPKYLFRKEGQNVTLSCEQNLNHDAMYWYRQDPGQGLRLIYYSQIVNDFQKGDIAEGYSVSREKKESFPLTVTSAQKNPTAFYLCASQGGDSLSYNEQFFGPGTRLTVL.

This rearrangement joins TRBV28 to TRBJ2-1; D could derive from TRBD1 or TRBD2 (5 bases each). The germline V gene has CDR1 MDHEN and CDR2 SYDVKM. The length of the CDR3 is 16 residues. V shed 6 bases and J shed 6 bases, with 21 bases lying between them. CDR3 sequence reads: CASSNNPGTGRNEQFF. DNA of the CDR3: TGTGCCAGCAGCAATAACCCCGGGACGGGACGCAATGAGCAGTTCTTC.

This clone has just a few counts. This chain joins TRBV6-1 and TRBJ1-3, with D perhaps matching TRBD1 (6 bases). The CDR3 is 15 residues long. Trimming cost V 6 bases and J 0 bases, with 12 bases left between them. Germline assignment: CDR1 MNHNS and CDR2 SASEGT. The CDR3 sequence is CASRDGGASGNTIYF. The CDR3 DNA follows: TGTGCCAGCAGGGACGGGGGGGCCTCTGGAAACACCATATATTTT.

The CDR3 protein is CASGGLRDSTDTQYF. CDR3 bases: TGTGCCAGCGGGGGGTTGCGGGACAGCACAGATACGCAGTATTTT. This chain connects TRBV5-4 to TRBJ2-3, with D perhaps matching TRBD2 (6 bases). The CDR3 loop spans 15 amino acids. The V and J ends lost 7 bases and 0 bases respectively, with 15 bases between them. Germline values: CDR1 SGHNT, CDR2 YYREEE (reference sequence).